These 25 T cell receptor beta chains came from one sample sequenced in a study of blood T cell repertoires in COVID-19 (TCRdb year 2020). Libraries came from the immunoSEQ multiplex PCR assay. In its TCRdb copy, this immuneACCESS table keeps in-frame sequences only and misses some clones. Where compared with another copy, unresolved V genes explain less than half of these, and the others have no known cause. Present in this sample are around 110,000 clones, almost 85% of which were seen just once. Roughly 4.4% of the sample belongs to the ten largest clones. Sequencing was performed on peripheral blood. All receptors derive from a human donor in a cohort sampled during active COVID-19.

The J gene is TRBJ1-1, the V gene TRBV6-6, with a weak D call TRBD1 (6 bases). V lost 6 bases and J lost 0, with 11 bases in between. Germline CDR1 reads MNHNY; CDR2 reads SVGAGI (reference sequence). This CDR3 comprises 14 residues. CDR3 protein: CASRTGWMNTEAFF. The CDR3 coding sequence is TGTGCCAGCAGAACAGGGTGGATGAACACTGAAGCTTTCTTT.

A few counts support this clone. The chain is built from TRBV11-2 and TRBJ2-5, with TRBD2 matching 12 bases. The germline CDR1 and CDR2 sequences are SGHAT and FQNNGV. This CDR3 region has 14 residues. V was pared by 5 bases and J by 4 bases, with 2 bases of the junction left unmatched. In nucleotides, the CDR3 is TGTGCCAGCAGCCGACTAGCGGGAGTAGAGACCCAGTACTTC. Translated: CASSRLAGVETQYF.

This chain uses TRBV2 with TRBJ1-4, with 10 bases identical to TRBD1. Looked up from germline, CDR1 is SNHLY and CDR2 is FYNNEI. The trim removed 7 bases at V and 10 bases at J, leaving 12 bases unmatched. CDR3 length: 15 residues. In nucleotides, the CDR3 is TGTGCCAGCAAATCCGGGACAGGGGAACGAGGAAAACTGTTTTTT. Translating it yields CASKSGTGERGKLFF.

The chain employs TRBV5-4 and TRBJ2-3; D possibly corresponds to TRBD2 (6 bases). The CDR3 is made up of 14 amino acids. V was pared by 4 bases and J by 3 bases, with 12 bases between. Germline V lookup: CDR1 SGHNT, CDR2 YYREEE (reference sequence). The CDR3 loop is CASSRDFATDTQYF. The CDR3 DNA sequence: TGTGCCAGCAGCCGGGACTTCGCAACAGATACGCAGTATTTT.

This clone occurred a few times. The chain has TRBV11-1 and TRBJ2-7; tentative D call: TRBD2 (6 bases). The V end was cut by 2 bases, the J end by 6 bases, with 8 bases between. The CDR3 runs 12 residues. CDR1 is SGHAT and CDR2 is FQDESV in the germline V gene (reference sequence). The CDR3 sequence is CASSLQGGEQYV. DNA of the CDR3: TGTGCCAGCAGCTTACAGGGAGGCGAGCAGTACGTC.

The chain carries TRBV28 and TRBJ2-7; D is perhaps TRBD1 (5 bases). CDR3 length: 13 residues. V was clipped by 3 bases and J by 4 bases, with 10 bases between them. Per the germline V gene, CDR1 is MDHEN and CDR2 is SYDVKM. The CDR3 coding sequence is TGTGCCAGCAGTTTGGGGCAGGGTTACGAGCAGTACTTC. Protein: CASSLGQGYEQYF.

This clone was picked up one time. The chain couples TRBV9 to TRBJ1-4; D unresolved. CDR1 and CDR2 from the germline V gene are SGDLS and YYNGEE. V was pared by 3 bases and J by 7 bases, with 10 bases between. CDR3 length: 13 amino acids. The CDR3 DNA sequence: TGTGCCAGCAGCGACCCGGGAGTTGAAAAACTGTTTTTT. It translates to CASSDPGVEKLFF.

The chain links TRBV28 to TRBJ1-4, with D possibly TRBD1 on 5 matching bases. Germline lookup yields CDR1 MDHEN and CDR2 SYDVKM. The ends were cut back, 6 bases at V and 8 bases at J, with 19 bases in the middle. CDR3 length equals 15 residues. CDR3 protein: CASSQSGTWGEKLFF. The CDR3 region has the DNA TGTGCCAGCAGCCAGTCCGGGACTTGGGGGGAAAAACTGTTTTTT.

The rearrangement links TRBV5-5 to TRBJ2-5, with TRBD2 matching over 12 bases. Germline CDR1 is SGHKS and CDR2 is YYEKEE (reference sequence). Unmatched junction bases numbered 12, after V lost 4 bases and J lost 5 bases. This CDR3 spans 17 amino acids. Here the CDR3 reads CASSPLMTSGSSETQYF. The CDR3 nucleotides are TGTGCCAGCAGCCCCCTTATGACTAGCGGGAGCAGCGAGACCCAGTACTTC.

The chain carries TRBV28 and TRBJ1-3; 7 positions match TRBD1. The CDR3 covers 15 residues. CDR1 MDHEN and CDR2 SYDVKM come from the germline V gene. Germline trimming cut 6 bases from V and 2 bases from J; bases unmatched to any gene: 7. CDR3 coding DNA: TGTGCCAGCAGGACAACAGGGGAGGCTGGAAACACCATATATTTT. This encodes CASRTTGEAGNTIYF.

The chain employs TRBV30 and TRBJ1-1; D gene ambiguous. Germline CDR1 is GTSNPN and CDR2 is SVGIG (reference sequence). CDR3 size: 13 residues. V lost 2 bases to trimming and J lost 1 base, with 8 bases between them. In nucleotides, the CDR3 is TGTGCCTGGAGTCTCCGGGGGAACACTGAAGCTTTCTTT. Protein: CAWSLRGNTEAFF.

The CDR3 reads CASSWGDSRPEQYF. CDR3 sequence (DNA): TGTGCCAGCAGCTGGGGGGACAGCCGGCCCGAGCAGTACTTC. The rearrangement joins TRBV5-6 to TRBJ2-7, with D tentatively TRBD1 (7 bases). There are 14 residues in the CDR3. CDR1 and CDR2 (germline): SGHDT, YYEEEE. With 3 bases removed from V and 6 bases from J, the gap between germline ends came to 16 bases.

The J gene is TRBJ2-3, the V gene TRBV7-8; D is ambiguous. This CDR3 spans 14 amino acids. Germline CDR1 and CDR2: SGHVS and FQNEAQ. The V gene lost 0 bases and the J gene lost 1 base, with 5 bases spanning the gap. The CDR3 sequence is CASSLASGTDTQYF. The CDR3 nucleotides read TGTGCCAGCAGCTTAGCGTCGGGCACAGATACGCAGTATTTT.

Here the CDR3 DNA reads TGTGCCAGCAGCCCCTTGCCCGGGACAGTCCCAACTGAGCAGTTCTTC. This sequence encodes CASSPLPGTVPTEQFF. The chain carries TRBV11-1 and TRBJ2-1; the match to TRBD1 covers 7 bases. The CDR3 contains 16 residues. Trimming took 5 bases from V and 9 from J; bases not matched to a gene: 16. Germline CDR1 reads SGHAT; CDR2 reads FQDESV (reference sequence).

This clone was counted a single time. The rearrangement uses TRBV27 and TRBJ1-1, with a weak D call TRBD1 (6 bases). Looked up from germline, CDR1 is MNHEY and CDR2 is SMNVEV (reference sequence). V lost 0 bases, J lost 2 bases, and 10 bases lay in between. The CDR3 is made up of 15 amino acids. CDR3 coding DNA: TGTGCCAGCAGTTTATCGGGGGCCCAAAACACTGAAGCTTTCTTT. This translates into CASSLSGAQNTEAFF.

The gene calls are TRBV27 and TRBJ2-1, with D possibly matching TRBD1 (5 bases). V lost 7 bases to trimming and J lost 4 bases, with 17 bases between them. Per the germline V gene, CDR1 is MNHEY and CDR2 is SMNVEV (reference sequence). CDR3 size: 15 residues. The CDR3 nucleotides are TGTGCCAGCAAGTGGGGCCGCCAAAGTTACAATGAGCAGTTCTTC. Its protein is CASKWGRQSYNEQFF.

A single count supports this clone. J is TRBJ1-2 and V is TRBV7-2, with D hard to call. Per the germline V gene, CDR1 is SGHTA and CDR2 is FQGNSA. V lost 5 bases and J lost 0, with 7 bases in between. The CDR3 has 13 amino acids. The DNA for the CDR3 is TGTGCCAGCAGCGAGGGAACTAACTATGGCTACACCTTC. It specifies CASSEGTNYGYTF.

The chain combines TRBV19 with TRBJ2-7, with D maybe TRBD2 (5 bases). CDR1 LNHDA and CDR2 SQIVND come from the germline V gene (reference sequence). This CDR3 region has 13 residues. The V end was cut by 5 bases, the J end by 7 bases, with 15 bases between. The CDR3 nucleotides are TGTGCCAGTAGTCCCTGGACTTCGGGGGAGCAGTACTTC. The encoded protein is CASSPWTSGEQYF.

V and J are TRBV18 and TRBJ1-2; D is unresolved. Trimming took 6 bases from V and 1 from J, leaving 15 bases between them. The CDR3 consists of 15 residues. CDR1 is KGHSH, CDR2 LQKENI, per germline. The CDR3 spells CASSHSSGNNYGYTF. For the CDR3, the DNA is TGTGCCAGCTCTCACTCATCGGGGAATAACTATGGCTACACCTTC.

CDR3 in amino acids: CASSDFGTGWTSSYEQYV. Here the CDR3 DNA reads TGCGCCAGCAGTGACTTTGGGACAGGCTGGACTAGCTCCTACGAGCAGTACGTC. The V call is TRBV10-2, the J call TRBJ2-7; D perhaps matches TRBD1 (8 bases). In germline, CDR1 is WSHSY, CDR2 SAAADI. V was trimmed by 3 bases and J by 0 bases, leaving 21 bases between them. The CDR3 totals 18 residues.

The chain links TRBV25-1 to TRBJ2-6; a possible D gene is TRBD1 (6 bases). V was cut by 3 bases and J by 0 bases, with 9 bases left in between. Germline V gene sequence: CDR1 MGHDK, CDR2 SYGVNS. The CDR3 has 16 residues. The CDR3 loop is CASSDGQTSGANVLTF. In nucleotides, the CDR3 is TGTGCCAGCAGTGACGGACAGACCTCTGGGGCCAACGTCCTGACTTTC.

The J gene is TRBJ1-1, the V gene TRBV27; 8 bases agree with TRBD1. This CDR3 contains 15 residues. V trimming: 8 bases; J trimming: 4 bases; junction bases outside the gene matches: 12. Germline CDR1 and CDR2: MNHEY and SMNVEV (reference sequence). The CDR3 spells CASGPTLTGGTEAFF. CDR3 DNA: TGTGCCAGCGGACCAACCTTAACAGGGGGCACTGAAGCTTTCTTT.

This chain uses TRBV11-2 with TRBJ1-6, with D possibly TRBD1 on 6 matching bases. Germline V gives CDR1 SGHAT, CDR2 FQNNGV. Trimming removed 5 bases from V and 7 bases from J, with 15 bases in between. The CDR3 loop spans 15 amino acids. The CDR3 DNA reads TGTGCCAGCAGCAGCTGGACAGCGGAGAATTCACCCCTCCACTTT. Translation gives CASSSWTAENSPLHF. The variable domain in full, completed from reference TRBV11-2 and TRBJ1-6, reads EAGVAQSPRYKIIEKRQSVAFWCNPISGHATLYWYQQILGQGPKLLIQFQNNGVVDDSQLPKDRFSAERLKGVDSTLKIQPAKLEDSAVYLCASSSWTAENSPLHFGNGTRLTVT.

This chain connects TRBV2 to TRBJ1-5; 7 bases fit TRBD1. The CDR3 consists of 14 residues. V shed 6 bases and J 7 bases; nucleotides not matched to a gene: 9. Germline V gene data show CDR1 as SNHLY and CDR2 as FYNNEI. The CDR3 loop reads CASSGGTVGQPQHF. The CDR3 nucleotides read TGTGCCAGCAGCGGAGGGACAGTGGGGCAGCCCCAGCATTTT.

V gene TRBV14 combines with J gene TRBJ2-5; 11 bases agree with TRBD2. V trimming: 5 bases; J trimming: 1 base; junction bases outside the gene matches: 6. Germline lookup yields CDR1 SGHDN and CDR2 FVKESK. This CDR3 has 16 amino acids. The CDR3 spells CASSYSGLAVQETQYF. The CDR3 region has the DNA TGTGCCAGCAGCTATTCGGGACTAGCGGTCCAAGAGACCCAGTACTTC.